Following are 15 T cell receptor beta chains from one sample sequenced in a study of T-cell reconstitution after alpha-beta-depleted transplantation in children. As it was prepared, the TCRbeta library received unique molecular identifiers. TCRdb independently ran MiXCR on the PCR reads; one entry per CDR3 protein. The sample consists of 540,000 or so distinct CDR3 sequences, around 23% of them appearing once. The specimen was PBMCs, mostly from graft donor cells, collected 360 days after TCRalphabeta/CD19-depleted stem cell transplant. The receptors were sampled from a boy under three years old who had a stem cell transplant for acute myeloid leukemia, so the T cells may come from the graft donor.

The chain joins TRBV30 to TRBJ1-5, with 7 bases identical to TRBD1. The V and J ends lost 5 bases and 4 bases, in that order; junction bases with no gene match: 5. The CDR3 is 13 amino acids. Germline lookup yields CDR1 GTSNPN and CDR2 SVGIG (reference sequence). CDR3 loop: CAWSTGTNQPQHF. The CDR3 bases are TGTGCCTGGTCGACAGGGACTAATCAGCCCCAGCATTTT.

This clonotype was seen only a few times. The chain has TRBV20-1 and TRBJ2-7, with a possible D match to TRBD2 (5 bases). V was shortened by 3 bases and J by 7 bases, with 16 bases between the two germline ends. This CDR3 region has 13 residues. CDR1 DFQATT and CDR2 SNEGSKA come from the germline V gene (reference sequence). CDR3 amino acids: CSARIRGEWEQYV. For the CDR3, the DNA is TGCAGTGCTAGGATCCGGGGAGAGTGGGAGCAGTACGTC.

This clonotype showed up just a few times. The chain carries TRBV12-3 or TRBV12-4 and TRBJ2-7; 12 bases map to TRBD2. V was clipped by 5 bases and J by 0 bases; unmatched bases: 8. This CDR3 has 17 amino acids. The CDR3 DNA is TGTGCCAGCAGTCTACCCAGGACTAGCGGGGTCTCCTACGAGCAGTACTTC. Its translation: CASSLPRTSGVSYEQYF.

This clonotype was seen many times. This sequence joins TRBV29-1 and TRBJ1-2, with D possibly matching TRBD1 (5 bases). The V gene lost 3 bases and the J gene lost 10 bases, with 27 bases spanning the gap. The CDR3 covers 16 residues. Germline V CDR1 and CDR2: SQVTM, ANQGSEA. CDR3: CSVEAPLRGWPEDYTF. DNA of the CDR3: TGCAGCGTTGAGGCCCCCCTGAGGGGCTGGCCAGAGGACTACACCTTC.

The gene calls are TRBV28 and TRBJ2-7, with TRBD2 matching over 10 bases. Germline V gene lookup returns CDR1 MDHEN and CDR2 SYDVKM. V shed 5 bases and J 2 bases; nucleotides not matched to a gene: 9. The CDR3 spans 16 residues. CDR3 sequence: CASSPLAGAPPYEQYV. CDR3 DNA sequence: TGTGCCAGCAGTCCCCTAGCGGGGGCTCCCCCCTACGAGCAGTACGTC.

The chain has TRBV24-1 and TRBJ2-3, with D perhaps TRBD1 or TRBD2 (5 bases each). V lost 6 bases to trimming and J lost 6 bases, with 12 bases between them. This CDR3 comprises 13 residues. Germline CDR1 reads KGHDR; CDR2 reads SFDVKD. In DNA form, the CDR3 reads TGTGCCACCAGTCCCTTGGGGACGGATACGCAGTATTTT. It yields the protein CATSPLGTDTQYF.

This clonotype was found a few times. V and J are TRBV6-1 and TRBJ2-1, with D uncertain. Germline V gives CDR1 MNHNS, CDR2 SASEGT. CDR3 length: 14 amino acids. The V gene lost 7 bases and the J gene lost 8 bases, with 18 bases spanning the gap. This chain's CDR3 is CASKWTSAVDEQFF. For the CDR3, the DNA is TGTGCCAGCAAGTGGACCTCTGCTGTCGATGAGCAGTTCTTC.

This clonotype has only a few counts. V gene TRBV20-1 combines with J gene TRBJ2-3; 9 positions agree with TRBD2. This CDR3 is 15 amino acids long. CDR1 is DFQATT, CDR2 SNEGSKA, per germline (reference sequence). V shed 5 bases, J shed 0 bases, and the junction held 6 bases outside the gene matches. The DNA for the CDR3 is TGCAGTGCTCGAAGCGGGGGGCTGAGCACAGATACGCAGTATTTT. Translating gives CSARSGGLSTDTQYF.

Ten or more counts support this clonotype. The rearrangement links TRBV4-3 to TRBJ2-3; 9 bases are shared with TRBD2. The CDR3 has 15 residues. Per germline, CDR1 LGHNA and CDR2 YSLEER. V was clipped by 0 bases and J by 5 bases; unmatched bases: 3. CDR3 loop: CASSQEERGVDTQYF. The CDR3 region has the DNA TGCGCCAGCAGCCAAGAGGAGCGGGGGGTAGATACGCAGTATTTT.

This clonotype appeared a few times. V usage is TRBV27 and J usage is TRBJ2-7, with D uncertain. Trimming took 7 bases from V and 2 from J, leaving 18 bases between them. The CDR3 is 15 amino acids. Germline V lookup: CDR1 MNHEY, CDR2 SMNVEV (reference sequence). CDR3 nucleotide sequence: TGTGCCAGCAAAGCCTTTAGTCAGCCTACCTACGAGCAGTACTTC. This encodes CASKAFSQPTYEQYF.

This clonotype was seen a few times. This chain's CDR3 is CSAGGGGEETQYF. The CDR3 DNA reads as TGCAGTGCCGGCGGTGGGGGCGAGGAGACCCAGTACTTC. V is TRBV20-1 and J is TRBJ2-5; possible D gene TRBD1, 6 bases. CDR1 and CDR2 (germline): DFQATT, SNEGSKA (reference sequence). The length of the CDR3 is 13 residues. V gave up 6 bases and J gave up 5 bases, with 16 bases separating them.

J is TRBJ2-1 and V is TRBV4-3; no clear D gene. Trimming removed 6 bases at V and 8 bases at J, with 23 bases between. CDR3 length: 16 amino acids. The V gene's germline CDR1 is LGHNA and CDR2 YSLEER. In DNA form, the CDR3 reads TGCGCCAGCAGTTCTATGAAGGCTTTGTCTTGGGATGAGCAGTTCTTC. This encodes CASSSMKALSWDEQFF.

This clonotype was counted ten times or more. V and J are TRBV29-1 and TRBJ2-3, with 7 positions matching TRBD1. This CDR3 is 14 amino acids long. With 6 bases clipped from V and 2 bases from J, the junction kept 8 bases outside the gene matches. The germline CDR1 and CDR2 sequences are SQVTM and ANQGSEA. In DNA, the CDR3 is TGCAGCGTGGTTGGACAGGTTTCCACAGATACGCAGTATTTT. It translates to CSVVGQVSTDTQYF.

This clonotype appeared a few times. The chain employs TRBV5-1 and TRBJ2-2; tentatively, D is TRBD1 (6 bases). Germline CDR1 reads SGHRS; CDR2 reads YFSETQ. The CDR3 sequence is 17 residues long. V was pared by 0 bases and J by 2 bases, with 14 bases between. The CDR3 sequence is CASSLDTGYPNTGELFF. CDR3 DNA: TGCGCCAGCAGCTTGGATACAGGGTACCCTAACACCGGGGAGCTGTTTTTT.

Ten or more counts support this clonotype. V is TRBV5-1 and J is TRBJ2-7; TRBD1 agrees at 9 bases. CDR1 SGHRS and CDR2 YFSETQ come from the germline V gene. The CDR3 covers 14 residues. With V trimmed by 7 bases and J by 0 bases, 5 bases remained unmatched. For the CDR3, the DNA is TGCGCCAGCCGGACAGGGGTAAGCTCCTACGAGCAGTACGTC. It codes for CASRTGVSSYEQYV.